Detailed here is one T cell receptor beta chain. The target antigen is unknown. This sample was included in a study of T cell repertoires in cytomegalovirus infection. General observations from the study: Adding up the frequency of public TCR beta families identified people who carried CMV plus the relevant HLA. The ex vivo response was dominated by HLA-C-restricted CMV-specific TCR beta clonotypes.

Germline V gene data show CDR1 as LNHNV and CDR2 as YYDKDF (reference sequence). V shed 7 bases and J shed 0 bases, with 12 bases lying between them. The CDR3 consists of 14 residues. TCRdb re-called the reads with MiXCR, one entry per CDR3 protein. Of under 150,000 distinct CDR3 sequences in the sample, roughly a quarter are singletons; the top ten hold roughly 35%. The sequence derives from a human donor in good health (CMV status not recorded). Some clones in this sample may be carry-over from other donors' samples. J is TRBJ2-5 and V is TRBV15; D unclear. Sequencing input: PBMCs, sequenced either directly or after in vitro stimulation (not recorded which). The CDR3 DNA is TGTGCCACCACCTCGCGACGGCACCAAGAGACCCAGTACTTC. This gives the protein CATTSRRHQETQYF. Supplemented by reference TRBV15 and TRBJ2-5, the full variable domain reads DAMVIQNPRYQVTQFGKPVTLSCSQTLNHNVMYWYQQKSSQAPKLLFHYYDKDFNNEADTPDNFQSRRPNTSFCFLDIRSPGLGDTAMYLCATTSRRHQETQYFGPGTRLLVL.